A single sample is the source of the 15 T cell receptor beta chains below, sequenced in a study of T-cell reconstitution after alpha-beta-depleted transplantation in children. Unique molecular identifiers tagged the TCRbeta library. TCRdb reprocessed the PCR reads with MiXCR, giving one entry per CDR3 protein. The table records about 110,000 distinct CDR3 sequences, approximately 6.6% of them present only once. The starting material was PBMCs, mostly from graft donor cells, obtained 360 days after TCRalphabeta/CD19-depleted stem cell transplant. All receptors derive from a male patient under 10 years old who had a stem cell transplant for acute lymphoblastic leukemia, so the T cells may come from the graft donor.

This clonotype has just a few counts. The chain couples TRBV12-3 or TRBV12-4 to TRBJ1-1; 8 positions agree with TRBD1. V was pared by 5 bases and J by 3 bases, with 5 bases of the junction left unmatched. The length of the CDR3 is 14 residues. In DNA, the CDR3 is TGTGCCAGCAGTCCAGGGGGCGCGTACACTGAAGCTTTCTTT. Its translation is CASSPGGAYTEAFF.

Ten or more counts support this clonotype. The chain couples TRBV7-8 to TRBJ2-1; D ambiguous. Germline V gives CDR1 SGHVS, CDR2 FQNEAQ. The CDR3 length is 16 residues. V was pared by 2 bases and J by 7 bases, with 18 bases between. As DNA, the CDR3 is TGTGCCAGCAGCTTATCATATGGGCAGGATTGGAATGAGCAGTTCTTC. Translating gives CASSLSYGQDWNEQFF. Variable domain in full (rest from reference TRBV7-8 and TRBJ2-1): GAGVSQSPRYKVAKRGQDVALRCDPISGHVSLFWYQQALGQGPEFLTYFQNEAQLDKSGLPSDRFFAERPEGSVSTLKIQRTQQEDSAVYLCASSLSYGQDWNEQFFGPGTRLTVL.

Notes on this clonotype: This clone may be a read error of a much larger clone one base away. The rearrangement joins TRBV20-1 to TRBJ2-7; 10 positions match TRBD2. This CDR3 comprises 14 residues. Per germline, CDR1 DFQATT and CDR2 SNEGSKA (reference sequence). The CDR3 protein is CCAPNVAGGYEQYF. The CDR3 DNA sequence: TGCTGTGCCCCTAATGTAGCGGGGGGTTACGAGCAGTACTTC.

This clonotype was counted ten times or more. The genes are TRBV4-3 and TRBJ2-1; no reliable D call. CDR3 length equals 13 residues. The ends were cut back, 3 bases at V and 6 bases at J, with 9 bases in the middle. The V gene's germline CDR1 is LGHNA and CDR2 YSLEER. The DNA for the CDR3 is TGCGCCAGCAGCCAGGACGAGCGCAATGAGCAGTTCTTC. Protein: CASSQDERNEQFF.

This clonotype came up many times. This chain links TRBV20-1 with TRBJ2-7, with TRBD2 matching 7 bases. The CDR3 consists of 15 residues. CDR1 is DFQATT, CDR2 SNEGSKA, per germline (reference sequence). After removal of 6 bases from V and 0 bases from J, the junction contained 11 bases not matched to a gene. Here the CDR3 DNA reads TGCAGTGCACCGACTAGCCCGGGGTCCTCCTACGAGCAGTACTTC. Amino acids: CSAPTSPGSSYEQYF.

The sample holds many counts of this clonotype. The chain couples TRBV7-3 to TRBJ1-1; no clear D. Germline V gene sequence: CDR1 SGHTA, CDR2 FQGTGA. V dropped 1 base and J dropped 4 bases, with 7 bases sitting between them. CDR3 length: 13 amino acids. The CDR3 sequence: CASSLSKATEAFF. The CDR3 DNA follows: TGTGCCAGCAGCTTAAGCAAAGCCACTGAAGCTTTCTTT.

This clonotype showed up just a few times. The chain links TRBV14 to TRBJ2-5, with a possible D match to TRBD2 (6 bases). Per germline, CDR1 SGHDN and CDR2 FVKESK. Trimming removed 4 bases from V and 7 bases from J, with 13 bases in between. This CDR3 region has 13 residues. CDR3 sequence reads: CASSLTSLGTQYF. The CDR3, as DNA: TGTGCCAGCAGCCTTACTAGCTTGGGGACCCAGTACTTC.

The chain joins TRBV27 to TRBJ2-7; 11 positions match TRBD1. The CDR3 sequence is 15 residues long. With 4 bases clipped from V and 6 bases from J, the junction kept 8 bases outside the gene matches. CDR1 MNHEY and CDR2 SMNVEV come from the germline V gene (reference sequence). The CDR3 is CASSSWGQGGIEQYF. The DNA of the CDR3 is TGTGCCAGCAGTTCCTGGGGACAGGGGGGAATCGAGCAGTACTTC.

This clonotype was counted at least ten times. This chain links TRBV29-1 with TRBJ1-2; D ambiguous. Between the trimmed V and J ends, which lost 7 bases and 5 bases, there was a span of 8 bases. This CDR3 is 10 amino acids long. CDR1 and CDR2 from the germline V gene are SQVTM and ANQGSEA. The CDR3 reads CSAEEYGYTF. As DNA, the CDR3 is TGCAGCGCTGAGGAGTATGGCTACACCTTC.

The V call is TRBV7-9, the J call TRBJ2-7, with 7 positions matching TRBD2. The CDR3 sequence is 13 residues long. V lost 5 bases and J lost 6; bases outside the gene matches: 7. Germline V CDR1 and CDR2: SEHNR, FQNEAQ (reference sequence). The DNA of the CDR3 is TGTGCCAGCAGCCCCCGGGGGGTCAGCGAGCAGTACTTC. As protein: CASSPRGVSEQYF.

This clonotype has at least ten counts. The chain recombines TRBV24-1 with TRBJ2-5; D remains unclear. V lost 1 base and J lost 4, with 6 bases in between. The CDR3 totals 13 residues. Germline V gene data show CDR1 as KGHDR and CDR2 as SFDVKD. DNA of the CDR3: TGTGCCACCAGTGATTTTAGGGCAGAGACCCAGTACTTC. It specifies CATSDFRAETQYF.

This chain links TRBV9 with TRBJ2-1, with 8 bases identical to TRBD1. Trimming removed 6 bases from V and 4 bases from J; junction bases left unmatched: 6. This CDR3 spans 14 amino acids. Germline CDR1 SGDLS, CDR2 YYNGEE. The CDR3 sequence: CASTRGTGYNEQFF. DNA for the CDR3: TGTGCCAGCACACGGGGGACAGGATACAATGAGCAGTTCTTC.

This clonotype came up a few times. This sequence joins TRBV9 and TRBJ2-3; tentatively, D is TRBD1 or TRBD2 (5 bases each). The CDR3 is made up of 17 amino acids. Germline V CDR1 and CDR2: SGDLS, YYNGEE. The germline V and J ends were trimmed by 4 bases and 0 bases, with 18 bases remaining between them. In DNA form, the CDR3 reads TGTGCCAGCAGCCCCGGTTGGGGCGGGCCCAGCACAGATACGCAGTATTTT. Translating gives CASSPGWGGPSTDTQYF.

This clonotype was counted ten times or more. The genes are TRBV6-5 and TRBJ2-2; no clear D. Per the germline V gene, CDR1 is MNHEY and CDR2 is SVGAGI. V lost 2 bases and J 5 bases, leaving 6 bases between the germline ends. This CDR3 is 13 amino acids long. CDR3 in amino acids: CASSYGRTGELFF. Written as DNA, the CDR3 is TGTGCCAGCAGTTACGGGCGAACCGGGGAGCTGTTTTTT.

The chain has TRBV20-1 and TRBJ2-7, with 10 bases that match TRBD1. The J segment lost 5 bases and the V segment lost 0 bases, leaving 4 bases of the junction unmatched. The CDR3 has 14 residues. Germline values: CDR1 DFQATT, CDR2 SNEGSKA (reference sequence). The DNA for the CDR3 is TGCAGTGCTAGAGACCGGGACAGGGGTAACGAGCAGTACTTC. It is translated as CSARDRDRGNEQYF.